One and the same sample provided the 16 T cell receptor beta chains below, sequenced in a study of blood T cell repertoires in COVID-19 (dated by TCRdb to 2020 to 2021). The library was obtained by the immunoSEQ multiplex PCR assay. TCRdb limited this immuneACCESS table to in-frame rearrangements with V and J called. A share of clones is missing; checked studies link under half to unresolved V genes, and the rest is unexplained. A total of 310,000 or so clones appear in this sample, around nine tenths of them only once. The ten largest clones add up to over 6% of the sample. Sequencing was done on a sample of PBMCs or T cells enriched from blood (not recorded which). These receptors originate from a woman in her forties who had recovered from COVID-19.

V gene TRBV15 combines with J gene TRBJ2-3; possible D gene TRBD2, 5 bases. Deletions cut 0 bases from V and 0 bases from J, with 10 bases between. Germline CDR1 and CDR2: LNHNV and YYDKDF (reference sequence). The CDR3 contains 16 residues. This CDR3 reads CATSRDRGRSTDTQYF. The CDR3 DNA is TGTGCCACCAGCAGAGATCGCGGGCGGAGCACAGATACGCAGTATTTT.

In its sample, this clone was seen a few times. The gene calls are TRBV27 and TRBJ2-5; TRBD2 matches 8 bases. Germline V gene sequence: CDR1 MNHEY, CDR2 SMNVEV (reference sequence). J lost 2 bases, V lost 2 bases, and 4 bases had no gene match. The CDR3 runs to 15 residues. The CDR3 sequence is CASSLKASGQETQYF. The CDR3 nucleotides read TGTGCCAGCAGTTTAAAGGCTAGCGGGCAAGAGACCCAGTACTTC.

The chain uses TRBV18 and TRBJ2-2; maybe TRBD1 (5 bases). Trimming took 4 bases from V and 7 from J, leaving 7 bases between them. This CDR3 comprises 12 residues. Germline CDR1 and CDR2: KGHSH and LQKENI. CDR3 sequence: CASSQQDGELFF. The CDR3 bases are TGTGCCAGCTCACAACAGGACGGGGAGCTGTTTTTT.

J is TRBJ2-7 and V is TRBV5-4, with D perhaps TRBD1 (5 bases). V lost 4 bases, J lost 4 bases, and 18 bases lay in between. Germline V CDR1 and CDR2: SGHNT, YYREEE (reference sequence). This CDR3 comprises 15 residues. The CDR3 DNA follows: TGTGCCAGCAGCCCGGCCCCAGGACACAGATACGAGCAGTACTTC. Translation: CASSPAPGHRYEQYF.

The genes are TRBV9 and TRBJ1-2; TRBD1 is a possible D gene (5 bases). CDR3 length: 13 amino acids. Germline CDR1 SGDLS, CDR2 YYNGEE. Trimming removed 0 bases at V and 8 bases at J, with 11 bases between. The CDR3, as DNA: TGTGCCAGCAGCGTAGGGGTAGGGGTCGGCTACACCTTC. Its protein product is CASSVGVGVGYTF.

CDR3 loop: CASTPRGVLSKNIQYF. The CDR3 region has the DNA TGTGCCAGCACCCCTCGGGGAGTCCTATCCAAAAACATTCAGTACTTC. The genes are TRBV28 and TRBJ2-4; weak D call: TRBD2 (5 bases). Per germline, CDR1 MDHEN and CDR2 SYDVKM. The CDR3 runs to 16 residues. V was cut by 7 bases and J by 2 bases, with 18 bases left in between.

The V call is TRBV7-2, the J call TRBJ2-2, with 8 bases aligning to TRBD1. From germline, CDR1 is SGHTA and CDR2 FQGNSA. V trimming: 1 base; J trimming: 5 bases; junction bases outside the gene matches: 9. The CDR3 contains 17 residues. The CDR3 region is CASSLVPQGATTGELFF. The CDR3 DNA is TGTGCCAGCAGCTTAGTTCCGCAGGGGGCAACTACCGGGGAGCTGTTTTTT. The full variable domain, rest sourced from reference TRBV7-2 and TRBJ2-2, is GAGVSQSPSNKVTEKGKDVELRCDPISGHTALYWYRQSLGQGLEFLIYFQGNSAPDKSGLPSDRFSAERTGGSVSTLTIQRTQQEDSAVYLCASSLVPQGATTGELFFGEGSRLTVL.

The chain joins TRBV11-2 to TRBJ2-7; TRBD2 aligns across 8 bases. The germline V gene encodes CDR1 SGHAT and CDR2 FQNNGV. The junction had 5 bases not matched to a gene; V was cut back by 4 bases and J by 3 bases. The CDR3 consists of 14 residues. The CDR3 spells CASSSPGLGYEQYF. CDR3 sequence (DNA): TGTGCCAGCAGCTCTCCGGGACTAGGCTACGAGCAGTACTTC.

Points on this clone: At one end the junction does not follow the germline gene, possibly because of a read error. The V and J genes are TRBV7-7 and TRBJ2-1, with 9 bases matching TRBD2. Germline V gives CDR1 SSHAT, CDR2 FNYEAQ (reference sequence). The CDR3 spans 16 residues. CDR3 in DNA: TGTGCTAGCAGCTTAGGAGGCGGGAGGGGTGTAGATGAGCAGTTCTTC. Translation gives CASSLGGGRGVDEQFF.

J is TRBJ1-5 and V is TRBV7-8, with 9 bases fitting TRBD1. V trimming: 1 base; J trimming: 7 bases; junction bases outside the gene matches: 8. Looked up from germline, CDR1 is SGHVS and CDR2 is FQNEAQ. The CDR3 extends over 16 amino acids. CDR3 bases: TGTGCCAGCAGCTTAGGAGTCACAGGGGGCAGCCAGCCCCAGCATTTT. Translation gives CASSLGVTGGSQPQHF.

The genes are TRBV27 and TRBJ2-1, with TRBD2 matching over 8 bases. The trim removed 7 bases at V and 4 bases at J, leaving 6 bases unmatched. CDR3 length: 14 residues. Per germline, CDR1 MNHEY and CDR2 SMNVEV (reference sequence). The CDR3 spells CASKEAGEYNEQFF. The CDR3 DNA reads as TGTGCCAGCAAGGAAGCGGGGGAGTACAATGAGCAGTTCTTC.

The chain couples TRBV7-9 to TRBJ2-2, with 8 bases lining up with TRBD1. This CDR3 comprises 16 residues. V gave up 5 bases and J gave up 0 bases; unmatched junction bases: 5. Germline CDR1 SEHNR, CDR2 FQNEAQ (reference sequence). CDR3 residues: CASSRVTGANTGELFF. The CDR3 DNA reads as TGTGCCAGCAGCCGTGTGACAGGGGCGAACACCGGGGAGCTGTTTTTT.

CDR3: CATSDLGATGELFF. The CDR3 nucleotides read TGTGCCACCAGTGATTTGGGGGCCACCGGGGAGCTGTTTTTT. V and J are TRBV24-1 and TRBJ2-2, with TRBD1 as a possible D gene (5 bases). There are 14 residues in the CDR3. CDR1 is KGHDR, CDR2 SFDVKD, per germline. V lost 0 bases and J lost 4, with 5 bases in between.

The V gene is TRBV6-1, the J gene TRBJ1-1; D not certain. Trimming removed 2 bases at V and 10 bases at J, with 11 bases between. Germline-derived CDR1 and CDR2 are MNHNS and SASEGT. The CDR3 has 12 amino acids. CDR3 in DNA: TGTGCCAGCAGTGAAATCTTGGCTGGAGCTTTCTTT. Amino acids: CASSEILAGAFF.

The chain combines TRBV19 with TRBJ2-2; 13 positions match TRBD2. The V gene's germline CDR1 is LNHDA and CDR2 SQIVND (reference sequence). The CDR3 loop spans 15 amino acids. J was trimmed by 7 bases and V by 10 bases; bases with no gene match: 9. CDR3 sequence (DNA): TGTGCCACCAAGAGGACTAGCGGGAGATTCGGGGAGCTGTTTTTT. As protein: CATKRTSGRFGELFF.

The rearrangement joins TRBV5-1 to TRBJ2-1, with 10 positions matching TRBD2. V shed 0 bases, J shed 9 bases, and the junction held 6 bases outside the gene matches. The CDR3 runs to 15 residues. CDR1 is SGHRS and CDR2 is YFSETQ in the germline V gene. The CDR3 region has the DNA TGCGCCAGCAGCTTGGTCCTAGCGGGAGAGAGTGAGCAGTTCTTC. Encoded protein: CASSLVLAGESEQFF.